What follows are 12 T cell receptor beta chains derived from one specimen sequenced in a study of shared clonotypes between healthy human individuals. Repertoires were generated with immunoSEQ multiplex PCR, while TCRdb's copy carries only in-frame clones and drops some. The table includes roughly 1,800,000 clones, roughly 94% detected once. Only CD45RO-negative cells positively selected for CCR7 counted as naive CD8 cells, so terminally differentiated effector memory CD45RA+ cells were excluded. Sequenced input: naive CD8+ T cells sorted from blood. The receptors stem from a man aged 18 to 29 in good health.

The V and J genes are TRBV4-3 and TRBJ2-3, with 8 positions matching TRBD2. Germline V lookup: CDR1 LGHNA, CDR2 YSLEER. This CDR3 has 15 residues. The V segment lost 2 bases and the J segment 8 bases; nucleotides outside the gene matches: 9. As DNA, the CDR3 is TGCGCCAGCAGCCAATTAGCGGGATCTTATGGTACGCAGTATTTT. As protein: CASSQLAGSYGTQYF.

The V and J genes are TRBV7-8 and TRBJ2-7; the D is unclear. In germline, CDR1 is SGHVS, CDR2 FQNEAQ. There are 14 residues in the CDR3. Trimming stripped 1 base from V and 6 bases from J, with 13 bases between. CDR3 DNA sequence: TGTGCCAGCAGCTTAGGTGTAGAAACTCTCGAGCAGTACTTC. Translated, it gives CASSLGVETLEQYF.

The chain carries TRBV7-6 and TRBJ2-1; D is possibly TRBD1 or TRBD2 (5 bases each). The CDR3 totals 16 residues. V was clipped by 5 bases and J by 9 bases, with 23 bases between them. Germline-derived CDR1 and CDR2 are SGHVS and FNYEAQ. In nucleotides, the CDR3 is TGTGCCAGCAGCCCCCACCCCGGGGACGTAAGTTTTGAGCAGTTCTTC. Protein sequence: CASSPHPGDVSFEQFF.

CDR3 amino acids: CASSLTGSYGYTF. The DNA for the CDR3 is TGTGCCAGCAGCTTAACAGGTTCCTATGGCTACACCTTC. The gene calls are TRBV7-2 and TRBJ1-2; possibly TRBD1 for D (5 bases). This CDR3 is 13 amino acids long. Per germline, CDR1 SGHTA and CDR2 FQGNSA. Trimming removed 2 bases at V and 4 bases at J, with 8 bases between.

V gene TRBV7-3 combines with J gene TRBJ2-1, with 7 bases fitting TRBD2. The germline gives CDR1 SGHTA, CDR2 FQGTGA. V was pared by 5 bases and J by 0 bases, with 7 bases of the junction left unmatched. This CDR3 comprises 16 residues. CDR3 in DNA: TGTGCCAGCAGCCCCGGAGGCGGGGGCTCCTACAATGAGCAGTTCTTC. It is translated as CASSPGGGGSYNEQFF.

The CDR3 DNA follows: TGTGCCAGCAGCTTATGGGTAGCGGGCGTTGTCGGGGAGCTGTTTTTT. As protein: CASSLWVAGVVGELFF. The chain carries TRBV11-2 and TRBJ2-2, with 7 bases aligning to TRBD2. With 2 bases clipped from V and 7 bases from J, the junction kept 10 bases outside the gene matches. The CDR3 covers 16 residues. Looked up from germline, CDR1 is SGHAT and CDR2 is FQNNGV. The whole variable domain, remainder taken from reference TRBV11-2 and TRBJ2-2, is EAGVAQSPRYKIIEKRQSVAFWCNPISGHATLYWYQQILGQGPKLLIQFQNNGVVDDSQLPKDRFSAERLKGVDSTLKIQPAKLEDSAVYLCASSLWVAGVVGELFFGEGSRLTVL.

V gene TRBV9 combines with J gene TRBJ1-3; D might be TRBD1 (6 bases). With 3 bases removed from V and 0 bases from J, the gap between germline ends came to 10 bases. Per germline, CDR1 SGDLS and CDR2 YYNGEE. CDR3 length equals 15 residues. CDR3 sequence reads: CASSEGGYSGNTIYF. In nucleotides, the CDR3 is TGTGCCAGCAGCGAGGGGGGCTACTCTGGAAACACCATATATTTT.

This clone has a single count. The gene calls are TRBV5-4 and TRBJ2-3, with a weak D call TRBD2 (5 bases). The CDR3 spans 14 residues. Trimming removed 2 bases from V and 5 bases from J, with 12 bases in between. The germline V gene encodes CDR1 SGHNT and CDR2 YYREEE (reference sequence). The CDR3 bases are TGTGCCAGCAGCTTTGATCGGGGTAAAGATACGCAGTATTTT. Translating it yields CASSFDRGKDTQYF.

This clone was picked up one time. The rearrangement uses TRBV7-6 and TRBJ2-3; 9 nucleotides agree with TRBD2. Germline-derived CDR1 and CDR2 are SGHVS and FNYEAQ. V shed 1 base and J 6 bases; nucleotides not matched to a gene: 8. There are 16 residues in the CDR3. In DNA form, the CDR3 reads TGTGCCAGCAGCTTAGGGGCGGGGGGGCCGGTGGATACGCAGTATTTT. Residues: CASSLGAGGPVDTQYF.

This clone showed up just once. The V and J genes are TRBV4-1 and TRBJ2-3; 9 nucleotides align to TRBD1. This CDR3 region has 14 residues. Germline values: CDR1 MGHRA, CDR2 YSYEKL. V trimming: 6 bases; J trimming: 5 bases; junction bases outside the gene matches: 6. CDR3 nucleotide sequence: TGCGCCAGCAGTACACAGGGGGCAATAGATACGCAGTATTTT. Protein product: CASSTQGAIDTQYF.

V gene TRBV5-6 combines with J gene TRBJ2-1; 7 bases line up with TRBD1. Unmatched junction bases numbered 5, after V lost 1 base and J lost 4 bases. Germline lookup yields CDR1 SGHDT and CDR2 YYEEEE. This CDR3 region has 15 residues. The CDR3 here is CASSLLSGQYNEQFF. The CDR3 DNA reads as TGTGCCAGCAGCTTGTTGTCGGGACAGTACAATGAGCAGTTCTTC.

J is TRBJ2-2 and V is TRBV28; tentative D call: TRBD2 (5 bases). V was cut by 7 bases and J by 9 bases, with 9 bases left in between. Germline V lookup: CDR1 MDHEN, CDR2 SYDVKM. The CDR3 consists of 11 residues. DNA of the CDR3: TGTGCCAGCACCGGGGTATGGGAGCTGTTTTTT. Protein: CASTGVWELFF.